This TCR beta chain was captured by sequencing in a study of identifying expanded T cells in peripheral blood. Whole-study results and caveats: Variance in clone template counts between approximately 2-week samples significantly increased with total template count across all healthy donors. Differentially abundant clones: 0.95 to 1.5 between replicates, just under 17 at 2 to 3 weeks, 19 to 20 at four.

Clones were sequenced by immunoSEQ multiplex PCR, and TCRdb holds only the in-frame ones, with some missing. Of tens of thousands of clones listed, 88% were seen once; the top ten hold roughly 19%. A remark on this clone: Its antigen is as yet unknown.

Healthy donors had no documented immune events, such as infections, while sampled. The sequence was collected from a person between 18 and 75 years old in good health. The sequencing sample was made of blood.

The CDR3: CASRYGASNQPQHF. DNA for the CDR3: TGTGCCAGTAGATATGGGGCTAGCAATCAGCCCCAGCATTTT. The chain has TRBV19 and TRBJ1-5; weak D call: TRBD1 (5 bases). The CDR3 totals 14 residues. Germline CDR1 is LNHDA and CDR2 is SQIVND (reference sequence). V lost 6 bases and J 0 bases, leaving 9 bases between the germline ends.